This T cell receptor beta chain was retrieved from a study of cytomegalovirus exposure and HLA in healthy donors. Concerning this clone: The antigen remains unidentified.

Study conclusions and caveats: Further analysis, carried out later, found HLA-associated TCR beta chains more clonally expanded than equally common other chains. Trimming of TCR beta V- and J-genes showed a link, identified in a later analysis, to a missense DCLRE1C variant. Upon later analysis, TCR association rates were observed to vary by HLA locus, being highest for DRB1 and lowest for HLA-C. For most TCR sequences rarity was the rule, although some public TCRs occurred in many donors.

PCR amplification relied on 60 Vbeta primers (plus 13 Jbeta primers). Here immunoSEQ multiplex PCR was the method, and the copy in TCRdb shows in-frame clones only, minus some. This table has about 220,000 clones, around 75% appearing once. In germline, CDR1 is MNHEY, CDR2 SMNVEV (reference sequence). The CDR3 totals 13 residues. Germline trimming cut 3 bases from V and 4 bases from J; bases unmatched to any gene: 2. The rearrangement uses TRBV27 and TRBJ1-2; TRBD1 matches 7 bases. Sequences were obtained from PBMCs. The source of this sequence is a woman aged 25-40 years in good health and CMV-seronegative. In nucleotides, the CDR3 is TGTGCCAGCAGTTTCGGGACAGCCTATGGCTACACCTTC. It is translated as CASSFGTAYGYTF.